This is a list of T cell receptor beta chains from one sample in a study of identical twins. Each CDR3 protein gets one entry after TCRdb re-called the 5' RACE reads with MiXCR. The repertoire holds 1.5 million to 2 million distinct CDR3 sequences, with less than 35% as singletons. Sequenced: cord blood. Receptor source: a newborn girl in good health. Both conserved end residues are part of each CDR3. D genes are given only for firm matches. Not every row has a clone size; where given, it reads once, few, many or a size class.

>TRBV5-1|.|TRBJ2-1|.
CASSPEGRKEFF
TGCGCCAGCAGCCCCGAGGGGAGGAAGGAGTTCTTC
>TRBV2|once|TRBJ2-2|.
CASREQGGGTGELFF
TGTGCCAGCAGGGAACAGGGCGGGGGCACCGGGGAGCTGTTTTTT
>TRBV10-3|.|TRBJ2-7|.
CAISDPRTSPCEQYF
TGTGCCATCAGTGATCCTCGGACCTCCCCCTGCGAGCAGTACTTC
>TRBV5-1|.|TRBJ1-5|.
CARSSDPRQPQHF
TGCGCCAGAAGCTCTGACCCGAGGCAGCCCCAGCATTTT
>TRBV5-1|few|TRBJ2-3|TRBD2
CASSLAVGGEVSDTQYF
TGCGCCAGCAGCTTGGCCGTGGGAGGGGAGGTCTCAGATACGCAGTATTTT
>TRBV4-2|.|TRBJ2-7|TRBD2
CASSQASGFYEQYF
TGTGCCAGCAGCCAAGCTAGCGGGTTCTACGAGCAGTACTTC
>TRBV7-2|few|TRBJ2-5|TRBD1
CASSTGQGAREQYF
TGTGCCAGCAGTACGGGACAGGGGGCTCGGGAGCAGTACTTC
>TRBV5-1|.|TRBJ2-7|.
CASSLGGGALGYNEQYF
TGCGCCAGCAGCTTGGGAGGGGGGGCCCTCGGCTACAATGAGCAGTACTTC
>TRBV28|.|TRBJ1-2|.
CASSFTGGYTF
TGTGCCAGCAGTTTTACAGGTGGCTACACCTTC
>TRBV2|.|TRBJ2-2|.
CASSDLPLAWNTGELFF
TGTGCCAGCAGTGATCTTCCCCTAGCGTGGAACACCGGGGAGCTGTTTTTT
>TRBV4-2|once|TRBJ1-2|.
CVSSQVWTTQYLSGYGYTF
TGTGTCAGCAGCCAAGTATGGACGACCCAGTATCTTTCGGGCTATGGCTACACCTTC
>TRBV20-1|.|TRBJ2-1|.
CSASRVDGQFF
TGCAGTGCTAGTAGGGTGGATGGGCAGTTCTTC
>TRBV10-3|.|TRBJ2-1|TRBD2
CAISATAGAYNEQFF
TGTGCCATCAGTGCCACAGCGGGAGCCTACAATGAGCAGTTCTTC
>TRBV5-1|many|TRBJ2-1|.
CASSLVSRSSYNEQFF
TGCGCCAGCAGCTTGGTTAGCAGAAGCTCCTACAATGAGCAGTTCTTC
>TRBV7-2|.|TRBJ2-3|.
CASSPENTDTQYF
TGTGCCAGCAGCCCCGAAAACACAGATACGCAGTATTTT
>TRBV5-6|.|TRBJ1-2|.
CASSLGRGNHGYTF
TGTGCCAGCAGCTTGGGCAGGGGAAACCATGGCTACACCTTC
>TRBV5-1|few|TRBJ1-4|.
CASSLAGGKNEKLFF
TGCGCCAGCAGCTTGGCGGGCGGAAAGAATGAAAAACTGTTTTTT
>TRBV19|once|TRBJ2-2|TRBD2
CASSMLAGDTGELFF
TGTGCCAGTAGTATGCTAGCGGGGGACACCGGGGAGCTGTTTTTT
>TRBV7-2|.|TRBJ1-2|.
CAGSPGLYDYTF
TGTGCCGGCAGCCCGGGGTTATATGACTACACCTTC
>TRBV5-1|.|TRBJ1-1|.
CASSKWDGMNTEAFF
TGCGCCAGCAGCAAGTGGGACGGGATGAACACTGAAGCTTTCTTT
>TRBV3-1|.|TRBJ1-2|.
CASSRDPTGTPYGYTF
TGTGCCAGCAGCCGAGATCCAACAGGGACCCCATATGGCTACACCTTC
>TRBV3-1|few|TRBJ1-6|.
CASSRGGLGNSPLHF
TGTGCCAGCAGCCGCGGGGGGTTAGGGAATTCACCCCTCCACTTT
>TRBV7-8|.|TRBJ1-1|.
CASSSYPPGGDTEAFF
TGTGCCAGCAGCTCATACCCGCCGGGGGGTGATACTGAAGCTTTCTTT
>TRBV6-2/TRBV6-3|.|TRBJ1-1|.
CASSSIKTLHTEAFF
TGTGCCAGCAGTTCTATCAAAACCCTCCACACTGAAGCTTTCTTT
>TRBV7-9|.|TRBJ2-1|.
CASSFVGGTSYNEQFF
TGTGCCAGCAGCTTCGTTGGGGGAACGTCCTACAATGAGCAGTTCTTC
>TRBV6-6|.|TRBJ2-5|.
CASSQTTSQETQYF
TGTGCCAGCAGCCAAACGACTAGCCAAGAGACCCAGTACTTC
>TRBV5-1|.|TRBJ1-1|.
CASSSYPDGHVNTEAFF
TGCGCCAGCAGCTCATATCCGGACGGCCACGTGAACACTGAAGCTTTCTTT
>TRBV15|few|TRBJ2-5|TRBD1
CATSRGATGGEKTQYF
TGTGCCACCAGCAGAGGAGCGACAGGGGGCGAGAAGACCCAGTACTTC
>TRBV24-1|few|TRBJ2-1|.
CATSDLLANNNEQFF
TGTGCCACCAGTGATTTATTAGCGAACAACAATGAGCAGTTCTTC
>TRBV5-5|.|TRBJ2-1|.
CASSLARAAWDEQFF
TGTGCCAGCAGCTTGGCCAGGGCGGCCTGGGATGAGCAGTTCTTC
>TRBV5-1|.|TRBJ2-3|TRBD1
CASSPGTGFTDTQYF
TGCGCCAGCAGCCCCGGGACAGGTTTCACAGATACGCAGTATTTT
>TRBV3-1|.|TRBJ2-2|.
CASSQGGRVNTGELFF
TGTGCCAGCAGCCAAGGCGGCAGGGTAAACACCGGGGAGCTGTTTTTT
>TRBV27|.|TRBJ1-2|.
CASSLQGPYGCTF
TGTGCCAGCAGTTTACAGGGCCCTTATGGCTGCACCTTC
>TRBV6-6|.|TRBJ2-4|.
CASSYSAGAKNIQYF
TGTGCCAGCAGTTACTCGGCAGGAGCCAAAAACATTCAGTACTTC
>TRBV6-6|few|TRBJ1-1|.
CASSYSTAGESTEAFF
TGTGCCAGCAGTTACTCCACGGCGGGGGAGTCTACTGAAGCTTTCTTT
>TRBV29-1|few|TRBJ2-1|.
CSVGARLNPSYNEQFF
TGCAGCGTTGGGGCCCGTCTCAATCCATCCTACAATGAGCAGTTCTTC
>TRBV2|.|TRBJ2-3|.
CASRAGTGSDTQYF
TGTGCCAGCAGGGCCGGGACCGGCTCAGATACGCAGTATTTT
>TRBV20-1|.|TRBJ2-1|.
CSAALGPNEQFF
TGCAGTGCTGCCCTAGGACCCAATGAGCAGTTCTTC
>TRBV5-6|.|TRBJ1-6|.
CASRDHSSYNSPLHF
TGTGCCAGCAGGGACCACAGCTCCTATAATTCACCCCTCCACTTT
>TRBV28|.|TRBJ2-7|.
CASSPPRAYYEQYF
TGTGCCAGCAGTCCCCCAAGGGCTTACTACGAGCAGTACTTC
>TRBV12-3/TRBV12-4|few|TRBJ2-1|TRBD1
CASYPGQGYNEQFF
TGTGCCAGCTATCCGGGACAGGGTTACAATGAGCAGTTCTTC
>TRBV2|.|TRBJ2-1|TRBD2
CASGGLARLNEQFF
TGTGCCAGCGGCGGACTAGCGCGCCTCAATGAGCAGTTCTTC